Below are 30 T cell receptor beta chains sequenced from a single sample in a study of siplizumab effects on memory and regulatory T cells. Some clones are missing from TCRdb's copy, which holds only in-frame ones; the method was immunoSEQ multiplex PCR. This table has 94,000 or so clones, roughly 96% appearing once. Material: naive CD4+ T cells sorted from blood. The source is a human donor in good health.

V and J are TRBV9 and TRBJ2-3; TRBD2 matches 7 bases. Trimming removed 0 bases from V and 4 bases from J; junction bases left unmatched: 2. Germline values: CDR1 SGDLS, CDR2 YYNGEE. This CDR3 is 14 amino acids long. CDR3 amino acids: CASSVDSGADTQYF. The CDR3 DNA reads TGTGCCAGCAGCGTAGACAGCGGGGCAGATACGCAGTATTTT.

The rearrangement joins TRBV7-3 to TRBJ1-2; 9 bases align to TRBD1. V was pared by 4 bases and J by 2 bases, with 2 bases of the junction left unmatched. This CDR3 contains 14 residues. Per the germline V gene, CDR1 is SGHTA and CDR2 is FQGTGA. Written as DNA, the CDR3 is TGTGCCAGCAGCTCCGGGACAGGGAACTATGGCTACACCTTC. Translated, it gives CASSSGTGNYGYTF.

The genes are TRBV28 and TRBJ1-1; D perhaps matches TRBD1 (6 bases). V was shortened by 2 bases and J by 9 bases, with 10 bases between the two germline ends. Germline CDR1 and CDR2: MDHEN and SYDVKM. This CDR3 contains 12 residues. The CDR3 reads CASSLEGGKAFF. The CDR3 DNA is TGTGCCAGCAGTTTAGAGGGGGGTAAAGCTTTCTTT.

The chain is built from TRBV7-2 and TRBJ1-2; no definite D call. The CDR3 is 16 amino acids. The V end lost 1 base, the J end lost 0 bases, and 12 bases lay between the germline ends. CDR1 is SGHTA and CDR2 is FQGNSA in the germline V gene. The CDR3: CASSLGMPGTNYGYTF. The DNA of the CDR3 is TGTGCCAGCAGCTTAGGTATGCCCGGCACTAACTATGGCTACACCTTC. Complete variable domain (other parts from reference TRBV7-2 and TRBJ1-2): GAGVSQSPSNKVTEKGKDVELRCDPISGHTALYWYRQSLGQGLEFLIYFQGNSAPDKSGLPSDRFSAERTGGSVSTLTIQRTQQEDSAVYLCASSLGMPGTNYGYTFGSGTRLTVV.

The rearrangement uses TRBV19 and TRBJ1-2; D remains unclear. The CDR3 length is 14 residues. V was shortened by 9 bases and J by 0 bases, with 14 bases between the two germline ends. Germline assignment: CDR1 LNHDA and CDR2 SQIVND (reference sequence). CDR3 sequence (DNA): TGTGCCAGCCGTCTGGGCAGCCCTAACTATGGCTACACCTTC. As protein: CASRLGSPNYGYTF.

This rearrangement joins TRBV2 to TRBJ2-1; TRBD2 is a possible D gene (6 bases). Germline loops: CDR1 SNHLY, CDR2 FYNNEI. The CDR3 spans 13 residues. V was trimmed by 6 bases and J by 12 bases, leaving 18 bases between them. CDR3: CASRGAGLMRQFF. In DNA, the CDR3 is TGTGCCAGCAGGGGTGCGGGGTTAATGAGGCAGTTCTTC.

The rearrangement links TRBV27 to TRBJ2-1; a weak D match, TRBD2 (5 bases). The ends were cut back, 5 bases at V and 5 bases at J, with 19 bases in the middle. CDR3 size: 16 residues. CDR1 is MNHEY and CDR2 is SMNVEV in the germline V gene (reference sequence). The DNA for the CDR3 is TGTGCCAGCAGTCGGTGGACGGGATTGAAGGACAATGAGCAGTTCTTC. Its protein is CASSRWTGLKDNEQFF.

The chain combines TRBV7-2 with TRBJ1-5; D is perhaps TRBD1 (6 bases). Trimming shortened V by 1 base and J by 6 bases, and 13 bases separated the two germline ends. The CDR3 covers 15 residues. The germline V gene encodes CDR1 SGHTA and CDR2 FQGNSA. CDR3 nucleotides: TGTGCCAGCAGCTTAGATCTGGGGGCGGGTCAGCCCCAGCATTTT. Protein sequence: CASSLDLGAGQPQHF.

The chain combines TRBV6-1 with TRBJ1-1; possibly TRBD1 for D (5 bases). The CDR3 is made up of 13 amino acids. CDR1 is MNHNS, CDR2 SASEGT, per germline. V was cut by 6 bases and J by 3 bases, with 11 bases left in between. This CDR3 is CASRGEPYTEAFF. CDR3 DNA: TGTGCCAGCAGGGGGGAGCCGTACACTGAAGCTTTCTTT.

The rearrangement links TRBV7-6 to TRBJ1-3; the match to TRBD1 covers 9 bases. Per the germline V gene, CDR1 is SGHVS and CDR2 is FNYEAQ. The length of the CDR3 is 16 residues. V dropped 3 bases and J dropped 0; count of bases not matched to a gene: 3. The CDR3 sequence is CASSFGTGLSGNTIYF. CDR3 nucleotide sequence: TGTGCCAGCAGCTTCGGGACAGGGCTCTCTGGAAACACCATATATTTT. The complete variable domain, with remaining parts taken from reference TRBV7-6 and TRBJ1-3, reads GAGVSQSPRYKVTKRGQDVALRCDPISGHVSLYWYRQALGQGPEFLTYFNYEAQQDKSGLPNDRFSAERPEGSISTLTIQRTEQRDSAMYRCASSFGTGLSGNTIYFGEGSWLTVV.

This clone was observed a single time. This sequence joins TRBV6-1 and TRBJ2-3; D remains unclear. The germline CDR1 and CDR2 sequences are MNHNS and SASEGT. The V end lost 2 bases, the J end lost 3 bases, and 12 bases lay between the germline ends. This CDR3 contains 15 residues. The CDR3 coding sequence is TGTGCCAGCAGTGAACTATCTACCCGGACAGATACGCAGTATTTT. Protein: CASSELSTRTDTQYF.

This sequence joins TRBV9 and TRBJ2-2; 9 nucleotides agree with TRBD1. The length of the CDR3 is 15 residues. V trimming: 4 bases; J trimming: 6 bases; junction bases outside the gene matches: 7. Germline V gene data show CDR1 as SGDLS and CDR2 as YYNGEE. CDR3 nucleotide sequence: TGTGCCAGCAGCAGACGCACAGGGGGCCCCGGGGAGCTGTTTTTT. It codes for CASSRRTGGPGELFF.

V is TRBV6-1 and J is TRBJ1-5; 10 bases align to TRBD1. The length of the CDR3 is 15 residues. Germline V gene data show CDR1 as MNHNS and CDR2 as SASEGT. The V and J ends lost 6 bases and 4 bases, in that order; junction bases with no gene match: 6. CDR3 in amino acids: CASRAGTGVNQPQHF. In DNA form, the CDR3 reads TGTGCCAGCAGAGCCGGGACAGGGGTTAATCAGCCCCAGCATTTT.

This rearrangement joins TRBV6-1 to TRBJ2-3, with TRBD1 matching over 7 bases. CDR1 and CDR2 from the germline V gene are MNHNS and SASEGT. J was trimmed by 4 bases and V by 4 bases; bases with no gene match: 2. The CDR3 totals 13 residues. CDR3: CASSGQGADTQYF. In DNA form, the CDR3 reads TGTGCCAGCAGTGGGCAGGGGGCAGATACGCAGTATTTT.

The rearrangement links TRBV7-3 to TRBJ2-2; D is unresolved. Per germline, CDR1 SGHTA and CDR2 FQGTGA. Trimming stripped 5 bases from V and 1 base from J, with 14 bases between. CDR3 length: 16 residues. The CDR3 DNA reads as TGTGCCAGCAGCCCAAGCAGAACAGTGAACACCGGGGAGCTGTTTTTT. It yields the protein CASSPSRTVNTGELFF.

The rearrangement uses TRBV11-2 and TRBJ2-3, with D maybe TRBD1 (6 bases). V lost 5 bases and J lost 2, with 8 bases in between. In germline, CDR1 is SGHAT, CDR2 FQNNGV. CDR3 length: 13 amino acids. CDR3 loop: CASSRDTTDTQYF. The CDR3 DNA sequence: TGTGCCAGCAGCCGGGACACCACAGATACGCAGTATTTT.

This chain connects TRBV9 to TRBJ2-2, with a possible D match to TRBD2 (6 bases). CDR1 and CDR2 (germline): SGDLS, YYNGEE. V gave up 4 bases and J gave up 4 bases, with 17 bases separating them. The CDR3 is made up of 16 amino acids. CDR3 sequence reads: CASSSLNWGGTGELFF. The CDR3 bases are TGTGCCAGCAGCTCCCTTAATTGGGGAGGCACCGGGGAGCTGTTTTTT.

CDR3: CASSFKGHGTSNSPLHF. The CDR3 nucleotides read TGTGCCAGCAGCTTTAAAGGCCACGGGACAAGCAATTCACCCCTCCACTTT. V usage is TRBV7-2 and J usage is TRBJ1-6; tentative D call: TRBD1 (6 bases). Trimming pared 3 bases from V and 7 bases from J, leaving 19 bases between. CDR1 and CDR2 (germline): SGHTA, FQGNSA. The CDR3 consists of 17 residues.

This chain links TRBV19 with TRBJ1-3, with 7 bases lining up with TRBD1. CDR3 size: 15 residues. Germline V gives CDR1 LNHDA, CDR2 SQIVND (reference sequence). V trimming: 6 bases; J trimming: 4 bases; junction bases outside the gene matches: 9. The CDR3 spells CASSSNRGPGNTIYF. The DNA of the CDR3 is TGTGCCAGTAGCAGCAACAGGGGCCCGGGAAACACCATATATTTT.

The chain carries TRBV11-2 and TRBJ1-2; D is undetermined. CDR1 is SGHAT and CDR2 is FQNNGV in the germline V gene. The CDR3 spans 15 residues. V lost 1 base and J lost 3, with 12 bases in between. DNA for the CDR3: TGTGCCAGCAGCTTAGTCGCGGCAGCAGACTATGGCTACACCTTC. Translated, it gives CASSLVAAADYGYTF. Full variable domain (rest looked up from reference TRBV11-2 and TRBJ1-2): EAGVAQSPRYKIIEKRQSVAFWCNPISGHATLYWYQQILGQGPKLLIQFQNNGVVDDSQLPKDRFSAERLKGVDSTLKIQPAKLEDSAVYLCASSLVAAADYGYTFGSGTRLTVV.

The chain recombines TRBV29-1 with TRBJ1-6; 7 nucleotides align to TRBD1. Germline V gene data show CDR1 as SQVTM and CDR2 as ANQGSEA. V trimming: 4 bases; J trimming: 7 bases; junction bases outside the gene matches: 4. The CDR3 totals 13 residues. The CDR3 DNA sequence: TGCAGCGTTGGCGGGACAGTGAATTCACCCCTCCACTTT. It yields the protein CSVGGTVNSPLHF.

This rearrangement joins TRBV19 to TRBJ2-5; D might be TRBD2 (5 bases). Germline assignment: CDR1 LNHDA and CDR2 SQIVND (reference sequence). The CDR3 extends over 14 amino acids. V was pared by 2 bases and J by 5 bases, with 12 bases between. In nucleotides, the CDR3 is TGTGCCAGTAGTATACAACTAGAGGTCGAGACCCAGTACTTC. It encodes CASSIQLEVETQYF. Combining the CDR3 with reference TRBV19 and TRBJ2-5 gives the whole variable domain DGGITQSPKYLFRKEGQNVTLSCEQNLNHDAMYWYRQDPGQGLRLIYYSQIVNDFQKGDIAEGYSVSREKKESFPLTVTSAQKNPTAFYLCASSIQLEVETQYFGPGTRLLVL.

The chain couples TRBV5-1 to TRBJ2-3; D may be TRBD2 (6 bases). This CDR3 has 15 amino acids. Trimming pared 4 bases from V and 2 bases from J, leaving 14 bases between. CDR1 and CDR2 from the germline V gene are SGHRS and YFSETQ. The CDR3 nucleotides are TGCGCCAGCAGCATTTCGGGCGGGGCCACAGATACGCAGTATTTT. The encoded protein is CASSISGGATDTQYF.

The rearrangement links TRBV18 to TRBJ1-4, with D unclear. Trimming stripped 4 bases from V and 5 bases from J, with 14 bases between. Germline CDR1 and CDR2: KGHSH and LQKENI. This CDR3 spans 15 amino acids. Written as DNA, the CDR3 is TGTGCCAGCTCACAGAATGCGGGCCCAAATGAAAAACTGTTTTTT. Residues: CASSQNAGPNEKLFF.

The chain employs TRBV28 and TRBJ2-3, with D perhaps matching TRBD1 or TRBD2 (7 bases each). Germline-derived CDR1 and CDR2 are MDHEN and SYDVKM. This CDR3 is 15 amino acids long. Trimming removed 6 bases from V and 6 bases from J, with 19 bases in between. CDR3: CASRPGGAQGDTQYF. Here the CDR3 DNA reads TGTGCCAGCAGACCAGGGGGGGCCCAGGGGGATACGCAGTATTTT.

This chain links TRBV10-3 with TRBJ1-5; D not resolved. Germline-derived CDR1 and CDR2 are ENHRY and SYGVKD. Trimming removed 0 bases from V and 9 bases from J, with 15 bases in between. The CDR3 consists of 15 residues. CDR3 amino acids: CAISESDGSVSPQHF. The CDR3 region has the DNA TGTGCCATCAGTGAGTCTGACGGGAGTGTTTCGCCCCAGCATTTT.

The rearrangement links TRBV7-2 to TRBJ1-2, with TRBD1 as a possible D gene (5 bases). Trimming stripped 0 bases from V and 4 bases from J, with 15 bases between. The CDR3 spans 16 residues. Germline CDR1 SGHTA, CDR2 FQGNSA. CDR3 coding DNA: TGTGCCAGCAGCTTAGCTGGAAGGGGCGGCAGCTATGGCTACACCTTC. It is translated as CASSLAGRGGSYGYTF.

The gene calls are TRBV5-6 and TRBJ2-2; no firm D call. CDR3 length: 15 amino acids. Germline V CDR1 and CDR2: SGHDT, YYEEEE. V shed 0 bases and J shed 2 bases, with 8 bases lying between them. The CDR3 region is CASSLVDLNTGELFF. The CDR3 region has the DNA TGTGCCAGCAGCTTGGTAGACTTAAACACCGGGGAGCTGTTTTTT.

This CDR3 reads CASSRSTSTDTQYF. CDR3 in DNA: TGCGCCAGCAGCCGGAGTACTAGCACAGATACGCAGTATTTT. V gene TRBV4-1 combines with J gene TRBJ2-3; D gene unclear. The CDR3 is 14 residues long. Trimming cost V 4 bases and J 0 bases, with 8 bases left between them. Germline lookup yields CDR1 MGHRA and CDR2 YSYEKL.

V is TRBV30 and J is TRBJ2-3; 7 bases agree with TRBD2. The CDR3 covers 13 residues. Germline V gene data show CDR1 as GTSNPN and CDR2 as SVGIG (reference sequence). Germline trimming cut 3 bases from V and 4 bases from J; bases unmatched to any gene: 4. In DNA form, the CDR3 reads TGTGCCTGGAGGGTAGCGGGCGCAGATACGCAGTATTTT. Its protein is CAWRVAGADTQYF.